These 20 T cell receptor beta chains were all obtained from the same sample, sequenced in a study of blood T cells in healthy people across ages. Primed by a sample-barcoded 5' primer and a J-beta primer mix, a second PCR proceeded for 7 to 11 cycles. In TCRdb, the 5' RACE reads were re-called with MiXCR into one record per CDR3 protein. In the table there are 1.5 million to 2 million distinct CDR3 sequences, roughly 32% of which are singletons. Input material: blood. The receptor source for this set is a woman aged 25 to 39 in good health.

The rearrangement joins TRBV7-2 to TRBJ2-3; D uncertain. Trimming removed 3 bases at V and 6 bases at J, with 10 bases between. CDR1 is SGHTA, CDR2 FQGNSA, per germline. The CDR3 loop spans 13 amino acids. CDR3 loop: CASSFYEGDTQYF. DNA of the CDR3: TGTGCCAGCAGCTTTTACGAAGGGGATACGCAGTATTTT.

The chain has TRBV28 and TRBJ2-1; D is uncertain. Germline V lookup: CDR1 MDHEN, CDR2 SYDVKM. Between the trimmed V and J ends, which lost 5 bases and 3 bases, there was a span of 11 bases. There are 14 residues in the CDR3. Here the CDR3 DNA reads TGTGCCAGCAGTCTCTCTCCGGACTACAATGAGCAGTTCTTC. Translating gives CASSLSPDYNEQFF.

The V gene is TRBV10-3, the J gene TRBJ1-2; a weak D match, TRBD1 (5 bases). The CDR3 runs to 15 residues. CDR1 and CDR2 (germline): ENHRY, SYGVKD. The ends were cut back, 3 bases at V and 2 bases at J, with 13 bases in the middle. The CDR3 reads CAISEERQGNYGYTF. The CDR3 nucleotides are TGTGCCATCAGTGAAGAGAGGCAGGGAAACTATGGCTACACCTTC.

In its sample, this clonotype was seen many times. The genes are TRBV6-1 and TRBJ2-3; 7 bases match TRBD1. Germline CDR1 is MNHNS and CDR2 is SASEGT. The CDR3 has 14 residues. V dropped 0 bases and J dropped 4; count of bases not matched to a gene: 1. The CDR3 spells CASSEAGGADTQYF. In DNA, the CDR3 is TGTGCCAGCAGTGAAGCAGGGGGCGCAGATACGCAGTATTTT.

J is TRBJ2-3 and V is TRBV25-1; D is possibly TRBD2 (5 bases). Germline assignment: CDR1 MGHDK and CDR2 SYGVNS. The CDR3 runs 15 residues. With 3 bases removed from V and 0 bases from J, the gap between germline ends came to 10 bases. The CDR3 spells CASSEVGGSTDTQYF. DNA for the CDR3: TGTGCCAGCAGTGAGGTTGGCGGGAGCACAGATACGCAGTATTTT.

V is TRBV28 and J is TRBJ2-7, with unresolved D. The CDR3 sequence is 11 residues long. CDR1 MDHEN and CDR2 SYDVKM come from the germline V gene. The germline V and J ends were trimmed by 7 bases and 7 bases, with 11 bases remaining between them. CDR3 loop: CASIPHQEQYF. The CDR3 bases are TGTGCCAGCATCCCTCATCAGGAGCAGTACTTC.

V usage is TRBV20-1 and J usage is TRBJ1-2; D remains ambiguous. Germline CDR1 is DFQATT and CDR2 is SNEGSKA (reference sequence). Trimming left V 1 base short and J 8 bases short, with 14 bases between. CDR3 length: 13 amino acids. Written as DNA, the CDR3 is TGCAGTGCTAGAGCGGTGGAGCTCTTGGGCTACACCTTC. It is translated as CSARAVELLGYTF.

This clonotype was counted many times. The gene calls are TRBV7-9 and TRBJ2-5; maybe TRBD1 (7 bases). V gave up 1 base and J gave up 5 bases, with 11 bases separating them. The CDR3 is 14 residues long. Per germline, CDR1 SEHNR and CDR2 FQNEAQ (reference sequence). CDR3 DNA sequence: TGTGCCAGCAGCTTAGGACAGGGACTGGAGACCCAGTACTTC. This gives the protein CASSLGQGLETQYF. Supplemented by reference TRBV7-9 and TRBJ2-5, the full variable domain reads DTGVSQNPRHKITKRGQNVTFRCDPISEHNRLYWYRQTLGQGPEFLTYFQNEAQLEKSRLLSDRFSAERPKGSFSTLEIQRTEQGDSAMYLCASSLGQGLETQYFGPGTRLLVL.

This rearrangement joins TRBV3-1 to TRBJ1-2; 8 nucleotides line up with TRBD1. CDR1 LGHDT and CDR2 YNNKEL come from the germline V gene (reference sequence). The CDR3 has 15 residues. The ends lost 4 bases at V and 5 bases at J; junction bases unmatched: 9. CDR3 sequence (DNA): TGTGCCAGCAGCCGTGGGGACAGGTCCCTATATGGCTACACCTTC. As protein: CASSRGDRSLYGYTF. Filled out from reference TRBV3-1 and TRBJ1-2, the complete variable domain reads DTAVSQTPKYLVTQMGNDKSIKCEQNLGHDTMYWYKQDSKKFLKIMFSYNNKELIINETVPNRFSPKSPDKAHLNLHINSLELGDSAVYFCASSRGDRSLYGYTFGSGTRLTVV.

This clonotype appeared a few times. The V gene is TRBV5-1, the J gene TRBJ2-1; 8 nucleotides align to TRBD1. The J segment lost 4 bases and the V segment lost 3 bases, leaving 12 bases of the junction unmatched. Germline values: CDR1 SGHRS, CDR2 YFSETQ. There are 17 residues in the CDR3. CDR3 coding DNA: TGCGCCAGCAGCTCGATTCCCGGGACAGGTCTATACAATGAGCAGTTCTTC. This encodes CASSSIPGTGLYNEQFF.

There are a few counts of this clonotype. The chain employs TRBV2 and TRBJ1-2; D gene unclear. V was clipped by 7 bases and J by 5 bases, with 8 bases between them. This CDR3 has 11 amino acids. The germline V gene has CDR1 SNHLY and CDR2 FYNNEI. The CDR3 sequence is CASNSKYGYTF. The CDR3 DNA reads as TGTGCCAGCAATTCGAAGTATGGCTACACCTTC.

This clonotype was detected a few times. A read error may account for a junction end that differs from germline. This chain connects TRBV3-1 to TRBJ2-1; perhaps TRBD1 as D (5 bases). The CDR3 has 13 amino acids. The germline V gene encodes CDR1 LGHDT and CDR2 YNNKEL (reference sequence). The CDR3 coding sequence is TGTGCCGGCAGCCAAGATCCCAGGGTTGAGCAGTTCTTC. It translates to CAGSQDPRVEQFF.

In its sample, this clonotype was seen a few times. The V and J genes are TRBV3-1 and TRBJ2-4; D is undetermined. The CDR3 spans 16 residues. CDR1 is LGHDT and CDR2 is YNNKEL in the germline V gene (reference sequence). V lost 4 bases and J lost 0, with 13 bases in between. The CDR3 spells CASSPQLVLAKNIQYF. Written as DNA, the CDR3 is TGTGCCAGCAGCCCCCAGTTGGTCTTAGCCAAAAACATTCAGTACTTC.

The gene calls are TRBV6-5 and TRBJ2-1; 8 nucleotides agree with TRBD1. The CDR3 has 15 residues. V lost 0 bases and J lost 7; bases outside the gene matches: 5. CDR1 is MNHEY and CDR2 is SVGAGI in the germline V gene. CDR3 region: CASSYSQGAGNEQFF. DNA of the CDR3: TGTGCCAGCAGTTACTCGCAGGGGGCTGGGAATGAGCAGTTCTTC.

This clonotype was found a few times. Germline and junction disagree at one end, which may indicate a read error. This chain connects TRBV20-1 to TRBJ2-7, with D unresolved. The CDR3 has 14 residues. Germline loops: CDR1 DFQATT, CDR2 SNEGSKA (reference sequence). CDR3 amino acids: CSARDIGRSYEQYF. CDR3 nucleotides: TGCAGTGCCAGAGACATCGGACGCAGCTACGAGCAGTACTTC.

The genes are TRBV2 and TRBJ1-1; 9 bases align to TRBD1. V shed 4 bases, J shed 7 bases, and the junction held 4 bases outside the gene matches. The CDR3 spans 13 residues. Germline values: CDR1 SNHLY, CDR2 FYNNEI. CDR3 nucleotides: TGTGCCAGCAGTGGGCTGGACAGGGGTGAAGCTTTCTTT. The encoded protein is CASSGLDRGEAFF.

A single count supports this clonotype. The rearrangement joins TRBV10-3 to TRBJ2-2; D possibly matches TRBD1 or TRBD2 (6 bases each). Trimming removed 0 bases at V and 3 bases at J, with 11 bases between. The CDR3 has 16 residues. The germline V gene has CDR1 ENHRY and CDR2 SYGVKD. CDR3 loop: CAISESRGLDTGELFF. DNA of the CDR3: TGTGCCATCAGTGAGTCTCGGGGGCTCGACACCGGGGAGCTGTTTTTT.

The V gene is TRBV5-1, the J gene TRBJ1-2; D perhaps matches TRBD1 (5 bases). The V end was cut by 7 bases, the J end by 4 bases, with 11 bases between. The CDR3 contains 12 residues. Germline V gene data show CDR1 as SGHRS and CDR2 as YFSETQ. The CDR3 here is CASDSDGYGYTF. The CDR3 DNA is TGCGCCAGCGACAGTGACGGCTATGGCTACACCTTC.

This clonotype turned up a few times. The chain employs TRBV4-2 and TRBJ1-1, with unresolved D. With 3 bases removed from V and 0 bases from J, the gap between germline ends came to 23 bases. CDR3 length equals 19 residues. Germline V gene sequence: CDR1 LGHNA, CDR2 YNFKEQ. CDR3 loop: CASSHQRERVFSVNTEAFF. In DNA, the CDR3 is TGTGCCAGCAGCCATCAAAGGGAAAGGGTATTTTCGGTGAACACTGAAGCTTTCTTT.

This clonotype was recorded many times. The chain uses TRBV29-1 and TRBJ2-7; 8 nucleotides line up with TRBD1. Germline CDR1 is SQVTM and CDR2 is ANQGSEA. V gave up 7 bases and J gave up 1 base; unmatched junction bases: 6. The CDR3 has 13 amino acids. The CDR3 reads CSALTGASYEQYF. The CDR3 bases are TGCAGCGCCCTGACAGGGGCTTCCTACGAGCAGTACTTC.